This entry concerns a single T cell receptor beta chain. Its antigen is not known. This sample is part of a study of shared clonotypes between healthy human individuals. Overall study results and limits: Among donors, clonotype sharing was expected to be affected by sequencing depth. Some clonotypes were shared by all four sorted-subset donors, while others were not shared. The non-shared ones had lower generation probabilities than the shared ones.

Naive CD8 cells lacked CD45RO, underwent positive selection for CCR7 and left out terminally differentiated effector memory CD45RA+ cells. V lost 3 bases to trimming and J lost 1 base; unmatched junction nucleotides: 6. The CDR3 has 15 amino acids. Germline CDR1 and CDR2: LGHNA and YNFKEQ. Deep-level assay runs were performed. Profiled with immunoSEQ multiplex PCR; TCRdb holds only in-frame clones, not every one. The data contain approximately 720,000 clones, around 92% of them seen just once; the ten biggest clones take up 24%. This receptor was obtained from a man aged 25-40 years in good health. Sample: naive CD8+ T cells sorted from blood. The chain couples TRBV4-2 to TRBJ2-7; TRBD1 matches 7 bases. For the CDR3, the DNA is TGTGCCAGCAGCCAGCTAACAGGGGCTTCCTACGAGCAGTACTTC. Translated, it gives CASSQLTGASYEQYF.